Below are 6 T cell receptor beta chains sequenced from a single sample in a study of T cells after yellow fever vaccination. TCRdb analysed the 5' RACE reads with MiXCR anew, one entry per CDR3 protein. The sample contains some 600,000 distinct CDR3 sequences, approximately 16% of which appear only once. The specimen comprised PBMCs, sampled 5 days after the first yellow fever vaccination. Every receptor here comes from a man aged 18 to 29 who received the YFV17D yellow fever vaccine.

This chain connects TRBV5-5 to TRBJ2-3; 7 bases match TRBD1. CDR1 is SGHKS, CDR2 YYEKEE, per germline (reference sequence). Trimming removed 2 bases from V and 6 bases from J; junction bases left unmatched: 3. The CDR3 is made up of 13 amino acids. The CDR3, as DNA: TGTGCCAGCAGCTTAGACAGGGAGGATACGCAGTATTTT. This codes for CASSLDREDTQYF.

This clonotype was detected only a few times. This sequence joins TRBV11-2 and TRBJ2-1; no clear D gene. This CDR3 contains 13 residues. CDR1 and CDR2 (germline): SGHAT, FQNNGV. Trimming removed 3 bases from V and 5 bases from J, with 8 bases in between. The CDR3 DNA follows: TGTGCCAGCAGCTTTAGCCCTAACAATGAGCAGTTCTTC. Its translation: CASSFSPNNEQFF.

The chain carries TRBV7-2 and TRBJ2-5; D is uncertain. From germline, CDR1 is SGHTA and CDR2 FQGNSA. The CDR3 totals 13 residues. V was pared by 2 bases and J by 5 bases, with 9 bases between. The CDR3 DNA reads as TGTGCCAGCAGCTTAAGTCCTTCGGAGACCCAGTACTTC. Its protein product is CASSLSPSETQYF.

This clonotype has more than one count but fewer than ten. The rearrangement joins TRBV5-1 to TRBJ1-4; D is ambiguous. V lost 0 bases to trimming and J lost 5 bases, with 11 bases between them. The CDR3 length is 15 residues. Germline lookup yields CDR1 SGHRS and CDR2 YFSETQ. This CDR3 reads CASSLDTVLNEKLFF. In nucleotides, the CDR3 is TGCGCCAGCAGCTTGGATACAGTTTTGAATGAAAAACTGTTTTTT.

V is TRBV15 and J is TRBJ2-3; D remains unclear. The CDR3 is 13 residues long. V was clipped by 2 bases and J by 5 bases, with 8 bases between them. The germline CDR1 and CDR2 sequences are LNHNV and YYDKDF (reference sequence). CDR3 DNA: TGTGCCACCAGCAGACCTAGTGAAGATACGCAGTATTTT. It is translated as CATSRPSEDTQYF.

J is TRBJ2-3 and V is TRBV12-3 or TRBV12-4, with D unclear. Trimming shortened V by 2 bases and J by 3 bases, and 15 bases separated the two germline ends. The CDR3 sequence is 16 residues long. The CDR3 sequence is CASSLITLVGTDTQYF. The CDR3 coding sequence is TGTGCCAGCAGTTTAATCACCCTCGTCGGAACAGATACGCAGTATTTT.